This TCR beta chain appears in the sequencing data of a study of monozygotic twins with inflammatory bowel disease. Germline V gene data show CDR1 as MNHEY and CDR2 as SVGEGT. This CDR3 has 13 residues. TCRdb reworked the 5' RACE reads into one entry per CDR3 protein, no DNA. Seen in this sample are hundreds of thousands of distinct CDR3 sequences; the ten most common clones hold 5.6%. Comment on this clonotype: Its antigen is not known.

Findings of the study overall: There were differing immunosuppressive treatments, which may have added variability to patient repertoires.

Source material: blood. This receptor was taken from a human donor with ulcerative colitis or Crohn's disease, or a healthy co-twin of an affected twin (not recorded which). V gene TRBV6-2 or TRBV6-3 combines with J gene TRBJ2-7. CDR3 sequence reads: CASAADTSYEQYF.